This TCR beta chain appears in the sequencing data of a study of a mutant IDH1 vaccine in newly diagnosed glioma. At the level of the study: Across weeks 1, 3, 5, 7, 11, 15, 19 and 23, patients received a vaccination each time, eight in all.

Germline CDR1 reads SGHNT; CDR2 reads YENEEA. The CDR3 has 12 residues. Unmatched junction bases numbered 4, after V lost 5 bases and J lost 9 bases. Concerning this clone itself: What it recognizes is unknown.

Method: immunoSEQ multiplex PCR; TCRdb's copy keeps in-frame clones and lacks some. The profile shows about 110,000 clones, 90% of them singletons. Time point in this sample: week 11, during vaccination. Topical imiquimod was applied with each vaccine dose, which held 300 ug of mutant IDH1 20-mer peptide. The donor cohort comprised cases of new WHO grade 3 or 4 IDH1-mutant, ATRX-lost astrocytoma. This sequence was found in a woman aged 50 to 65 with glioma. This rearrangement joins TRBV11-3 to TRBJ2-1, with TRBD1 identical over 7 bases. The sequencing used PBMCs, collected from a glioma patient whose treatment included an IDH1 peptide vaccine. CDR3: CASSRTGVEQFF. The CDR3 DNA follows: TGTGCCAGCAGCCGTACAGGGGTTGAGCAGTTCTTC.